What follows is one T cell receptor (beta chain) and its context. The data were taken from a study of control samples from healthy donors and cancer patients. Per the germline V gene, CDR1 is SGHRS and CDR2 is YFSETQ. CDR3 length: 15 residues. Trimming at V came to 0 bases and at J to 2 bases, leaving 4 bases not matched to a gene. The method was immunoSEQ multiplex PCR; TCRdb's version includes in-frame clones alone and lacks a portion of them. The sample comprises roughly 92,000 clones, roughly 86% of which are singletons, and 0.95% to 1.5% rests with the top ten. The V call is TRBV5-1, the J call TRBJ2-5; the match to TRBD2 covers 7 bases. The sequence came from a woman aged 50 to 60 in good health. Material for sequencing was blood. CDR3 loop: CASSLGAGQQETQYF. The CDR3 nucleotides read TGCGCCAGCAGCTTGGGAGCGGGGCAACAAGAGACCCAGTACTTC.